This T cell receptor beta chain was retrieved from a study of monozygotic twins with inflammatory bowel disease. Researchers ran eight separate cDNA reactions for each sample. From the 5' RACE reads, TCRdb lists one entry per CDR3 protein and no DNA. The ten most abundant clones cover 2.4% of a sample with fewer than 550,000 distinct CDR3 sequences. The germline V gene encodes CDR1 SEHNR and CDR2 FQNEAQ (reference sequence). This CDR3 region has 14 residues. V gene TRBV7-9 combines with J gene TRBJ2-7; TCRdb's assignment of TRBD1 cannot be checked, as there is no DNA. The sequence was obtained from a human donor with ulcerative colitis or Crohn's disease, or a healthy co-twin of an affected twin (not recorded which). The sequencing input was blood. The chain's CDR3 is CASSLGSGGYEQYF.